The 18 T cell receptor beta chains reported below all come from one sample, sequenced in a study of beta chain features in type 1 diabetes. General observations from the study: Moderate but significant shortening of TCRB CDR3s was recorded in all four CD4+ subsets from Type 1 diabetes patients.

Their antigens are not known. Sequenced material consisted of expressed TCRB transcripts (all of the isolated RNA was reverse transcribed). Here immunoSEQ multiplex PCR was the method, and the copy in TCRdb shows in-frame clones only, minus some. The table lists 250,000 or so clones, about 15% of them singletons. Sequencing input: naive CD4+ T cells from blood. The receptors were sampled from a man aged 25-45 years with type 1 diabetes.

The rearrangement uses TRBV27 and TRBJ1-2; 7 positions match TRBD1. J was trimmed by 7 bases and V by 5 bases; bases with no gene match: 10. The germline V gene encodes CDR1 MNHEY and CDR2 SMNVEV (reference sequence). The CDR3 sequence is 14 residues long. CDR3 region: CASSPLLTGFGYTF. As DNA, the CDR3 is TGTGCCAGCAGTCCTCTATTGACAGGGTTTGGCTACACCTTC.

This clone was observed a handful of times. The V call is TRBV29-1, the J call TRBJ2-5; 8 nucleotides align to TRBD2. Per germline, CDR1 SQVTM and CDR2 ANQGSEA. The junction had 9 bases not matched to a gene; V was cut back by 7 bases and J by 5 bases. The CDR3 has 13 amino acids. The CDR3, as DNA: TGCAGCGCCGGGGGGGCGGGAGGTGAGACCCAGTACTTC. Protein product: CSAGGAGGETQYF.

V is TRBV2 and J is TRBJ1-5; D might be TRBD1 (5 bases). Looked up from germline, CDR1 is SNHLY and CDR2 is FYNNEI. This CDR3 has 16 amino acids. Deletions cut 6 bases from V and 0 bases from J, with 15 bases between. This chain's CDR3 is CASSQTATDSNQPQHF. For the CDR3, the DNA is TGTGCCAGCAGCCAGACAGCCACAGATAGCAATCAGCCCCAGCATTTT.

The sample holds a few counts of this clone. The chain carries TRBV18 and TRBJ2-1, with 7 bases matching TRBD1. V shed 9 bases, J shed 5 bases, and the junction held 10 bases outside the gene matches. Germline CDR1 and CDR2: KGHSH and LQKENI. The length of the CDR3 is 14 residues. The CDR3 here is CASTTGAANNEQFF. As DNA, the CDR3 is TGTGCCAGTACAACAGGGGCGGCGAACAATGAGCAGTTCTTC.

The rearrangement links TRBV18 to TRBJ2-1; D may be TRBD1 (5 bases). Trimming pared 4 bases from V and 5 bases from J, leaving 9 bases between. The CDR3 runs 13 residues. Germline V gene sequence: CDR1 KGHSH, CDR2 LQKENI. CDR3 sequence (DNA): TGTGCCAGCTCACGGTCGACAGACAATGAGCAGTTCTTC. The encoded protein is CASSRSTDNEQFF.

This sequence joins TRBV12-5 and TRBJ1-1; a possible D gene is TRBD1 (6 bases). V lost 0 bases to trimming and J lost 1 base, with 18 bases between them. The CDR3 covers 18 residues. In germline, CDR1 is LGHNT, CDR2 FRNRAP. The CDR3 DNA is TGTGCTAGTGGTTTGGTACGAAGGACAGAGGGGAAGAACACTGAAGCTTTCTTT. Translating it yields CASGLVRRTEGKNTEAFF.

This clone was recorded a few times. The V and J genes are TRBV6-5 and TRBJ1-4; D remains unclear. Germline-derived CDR1 and CDR2 are MNHEY and SVGAGI. The CDR3 sequence is 14 residues long. Trimming took 10 bases from V and 5 from J, leaving 17 bases between them. CDR3 residues: CATTSRTGNEKLFF. The CDR3 DNA reads as TGTGCCACCACGTCAAGGACGGGGAATGAAAAACTGTTTTTT.

This sequence joins TRBV30 and TRBJ2-1; 7 bases match TRBD2. Per the germline V gene, CDR1 is GTSNPN and CDR2 is SVGIG (reference sequence). The CDR3 runs 14 residues. V shed 1 base and J 7 bases; nucleotides not matched to a gene: 7. CDR3 DNA: TGTGCCTGGAGTGCCCTAGCGGAGGGGAATGAGCAGTTCTTC. This translates into CAWSALAEGNEQFF.

The chain recombines TRBV6-6 with TRBJ2-1; D possibly corresponds to TRBD1 (5 bases). Germline V gene sequence: CDR1 MNHNY, CDR2 SVGAGI (reference sequence). This CDR3 contains 16 residues. V was clipped by 2 bases and J by 5 bases, with 16 bases between them. CDR3 residues: CASSYPQLSGHNEQFF. Written as DNA, the CDR3 is TGTGCCAGCAGTTACCCCCAACTCTCAGGGCACAATGAGCAGTTCTTC.

The chain employs TRBV18 and TRBJ2-7, with D possibly being TRBD2 (5 bases). The CDR3 extends over 14 amino acids. Germline values: CDR1 KGHSH, CDR2 LQKENI. V was shortened by 0 bases and J by 5 bases, with 11 bases between the two germline ends. The CDR3 DNA follows: TGTGCCAGCTCACCACCCGCGGACGGGAACGAGCAGTACTTC. Encoded protein: CASSPPADGNEQYF.

This chain links TRBV5-1 with TRBJ2-5; D is ambiguous. Deletions cut 4 bases from V and 5 bases from J, with 15 bases between. Germline V CDR1 and CDR2: SGHRS, YFSETQ. The CDR3 is made up of 14 amino acids. This CDR3 reads CASSPGGLEETQYF. DNA for the CDR3: TGCGCCAGCAGCCCTGGCGGCCTGGAGGAGACCCAGTACTTC.

The chain uses TRBV12-5 and TRBJ2-7, with 9 bases lining up with TRBD2. The V and J ends lost 0 bases and 1 base, in that order; junction bases with no gene match: 4. This CDR3 is built from 16 residues. Germline V CDR1 and CDR2: LGHNT, FRNRAP. The CDR3 spells CASGLVLREGSYEQYF. The CDR3 nucleotides read TGTGCTAGTGGTTTGGTACTGCGGGAGGGATCCTACGAGCAGTACTTC.

This clone has more than one count but fewer than ten. This rearrangement joins TRBV2 to TRBJ2-5; D unresolved. CDR3 length: 12 residues. V dropped 8 bases and J dropped 0 bases, with 7 bases sitting between them. Germline V lookup: CDR1 SNHLY, CDR2 FYNNEI. The CDR3, as DNA: TGTGCCAGCTCGGCGGACCAAGAGACCCAGTACTTC. Its translation: CASSADQETQYF.

This clone was observed a handful of times. The chain couples TRBV4-1 to TRBJ2-3, with no clear D. V was clipped by 2 bases and J by 6 bases, with 9 bases between them. Germline CDR1 is MGHRA and CDR2 is YSYEKL. The CDR3 has 13 residues. The CDR3: CASSQNSPDTQYF. CDR3 DNA sequence: TGCGCCAGCAGCCAAAACAGTCCTGATACGCAGTATTTT.

This clone showed up just a few times. J is TRBJ1-2 and V is TRBV11-2, with TRBD1 identical over 8 bases. The CDR3 runs to 14 residues. Trimming at V came to 6 bases and at J to 4 bases, leaving 7 bases not matched to a gene. Germline CDR1 is SGHAT and CDR2 is FQNNGV. The chain's CDR3 is CASSFPDRVYGYTF. For the CDR3, the DNA is TGTGCCAGCAGTTTCCCGGACAGGGTCTATGGCTACACCTTC. Complete variable domain (other parts from reference TRBV11-2 and TRBJ1-2): EAGVAQSPRYKIIEKRQSVAFWCNPISGHATLYWYQQILGQGPKLLIQFQNNGVVDDSQLPKDRFSAERLKGVDSTLKIQPAKLEDSAVYLCASSFPDRVYGYTFGSGTRLTVV.

The CDR3 is CASGQGDNEQFF. CDR3 nucleotides: TGTGCTAGTGGGCAGGGGGATAATGAGCAGTTCTTC. The rearrangement joins TRBV12-5 to TRBJ2-1; 7 nucleotides match TRBD1. The CDR3 covers 12 residues. V dropped 6 bases and J dropped 7; count of bases not matched to a gene: 3. Germline CDR1 and CDR2: LGHNT and FRNRAP.

This clone occurred a few times. The chain couples TRBV2 to TRBJ2-1, with D perhaps TRBD2 (5 bases). V lost 6 bases and J lost 6, with 18 bases in between. CDR3 length equals 15 residues. Germline V CDR1 and CDR2: SNHLY, FYNNEI. CDR3 nucleotide sequence: TGTGCCAGCAGCCCCAGCGGCGCAGGACCCAATGAGCAGTTCTTC. It encodes CASSPSGAGPNEQFF.

This clone has a handful of counts. This chain links TRBV7-2 with TRBJ1-2; 9 bases map to TRBD1. The germline CDR1 and CDR2 sequences are SGHTA and FQGNSA. CDR3 length equals 14 residues. J gave up 6 bases and V 4 bases, and 6 bases lay outside the gene matches. This CDR3 is CASSSGDRVNGYTF. Written as DNA, the CDR3 is TGTGCCAGCAGCTCGGGGGACAGGGTCAATGGCTACACCTTC.